These 10 T cell receptor beta chains were all obtained from the same sample, sequenced in a study of graft-versus-host responses after intestinal transplantation. TCRdb's copy holds only in-frame clones and misses some; the assay was immunoSEQ multiplex PCR. The data contain around 100,000 clones, roughly nine tenths of them singletons. What these receptors recognize is not known. The source was unstimulated CD4+ T cells sorted from spleen or lymph node cells, collected before transplant. The receptors stem from a human donor who was the organ donor for an intestinal transplant.

This clone has more than one count but fewer than ten. This chain connects TRBV29-1 to TRBJ2-5; 10 positions agree with TRBD1. Germline V lookup: CDR1 SQVTM, CDR2 ANQGSEA. V lost 4 bases, J lost 5 bases, and 10 bases stayed unmatched. The length of the CDR3 is 15 residues. The CDR3 sequence is CSVAPGQGVEETQYF. The CDR3 region has the DNA TGCAGCGTTGCTCCCGGACAGGGGGTCGAGGAGACCCAGTACTTC.

V usage is TRBV9 and J usage is TRBJ2-1; the match to TRBD2 covers 7 bases. The CDR3 runs to 16 residues. Germline V gives CDR1 SGDLS, CDR2 YYNGEE. V lost 1 base to trimming and J lost 0 bases; unmatched junction nucleotides: 4. CDR3 residues: CASSVNLAVSYNEQFF. The CDR3 nucleotides are TGTGCCAGCAGCGTAAACCTAGCGGTCTCCTACAATGAGCAGTTCTTC. Full variable domain (missing parts from reference TRBV9 and TRBJ2-1): DSGVTQTPKHLITATGQRVTLRCSPRSGDLSVYWYQQSLDQGLQFLIQYYNGEERAKGNILERFSAQQFPDLHSELNLSSLELGDSALYFCASSVNLAVSYNEQFFGPGTRLTVL.

This chain joins TRBV5-4 and TRBJ2-4; weak D call: TRBD2 (6 bases). V was clipped by 0 bases and J by 0 bases, with 13 bases between them. CDR1 SGHNT and CDR2 YYREEE come from the germline V gene (reference sequence). CDR3 length equals 17 residues. As DNA, the CDR3 is TGTGCCAGCAGCTTGGGTGGGGGGTATCGAGCCAAAAACATTCAGTACTTC. The encoded protein is CASSLGGGYRAKNIQYF. Combining the CDR3 with reference TRBV5-4 and TRBJ2-4 gives the whole variable domain ETGVTQSPTHLIKTRGQQVTLRCSSQSGHNTVSWYQQALGQGPQFIFQYYREEENGRGNFPPRFSGLQFPNYSSELNVNALELDDSALYLCASSLGGGYRAKNIQYFGAGTRLSVL.

The gene calls are TRBV14 and TRBJ1-2; 7 bases are shared with TRBD1. This CDR3 has 13 amino acids. The germline V gene has CDR1 SGHDN and CDR2 FVKESK. V lost 1 base, J lost 7 bases, and 3 bases stayed unmatched. CDR3 loop: CASSQGRGGGYTF. The CDR3 bases are TGTGCCAGCAGCCAAGGCAGGGGGGGTGGCTACACCTTC.

The chain couples TRBV15 to TRBJ2-5, with D possibly TRBD2 on 6 matching bases. This CDR3 comprises 16 residues. Germline assignment: CDR1 LNHNV and CDR2 YYDKDF (reference sequence). V was trimmed by 1 base and J by 5 bases, leaving 17 bases between them. The CDR3, as DNA: TGTGCCACCAGCAGAGTGGAGGGAACGGGCCTGGAGACCCAGTACTTC. Amino acid sequence: CATSRVEGTGLETQYF.

The count of this clone is one. J is TRBJ2-5 and V is TRBV6-1; no firm D call. Trimming stripped 5 bases from V and 4 bases from J, with 5 bases between. The CDR3 covers 11 residues. Looked up from germline, CDR1 is MNHNS and CDR2 is SASEGT. CDR3 sequence: CASSSRETQYF. The CDR3 DNA reads TGTGCCAGCAGTTCCCGAGAGACCCAGTACTTC.

This clone showed up just a few times. The same CDR3 is also encoded by other DNA sequences in this sample. The chain carries TRBV5-1 and TRBJ2-5, with a weak D call TRBD2 (7 bases). With 0 bases removed from V and 5 bases from J, the gap between germline ends came to 20 bases. Germline values: CDR1 SGHRS, CDR2 YFSETQ. The CDR3 runs 17 residues. CDR3 bases: TGCGCCAGCAGCTTGGACCGGGGGGCTCGCGAGGGGGAGACCCAGTACTTC. It codes for CASSLDRGAREGETQYF.

The V call is TRBV4-1, the J call TRBJ2-7; D gene uncertain. This CDR3 comprises 11 residues. Germline V gene sequence: CDR1 MGHRA, CDR2 YSYEKL. The V and J ends lost 1 base and 6 bases respectively, with 4 bases between them. The DNA of the CDR3 is TGCGCCAGCAGCCAAGGCTCCGAGCAGTACTTC. Its translation: CASSQGSEQYF.

V is TRBV6-6 and J is TRBJ1-2; no reliable D call. This CDR3 region has 13 residues. Per germline, CDR1 MNHNY and CDR2 SVGAGI (reference sequence). The ends were cut back, 5 bases at V and 8 bases at J, with 15 bases in the middle. The CDR3 region has the DNA TGTGCCAGCAGTGACGCCAAAGGCGGAGGCTACACCTTC. Amino acid sequence: CASSDAKGGGYTF.

This clone showed up just a few times. The chain links TRBV21-1 to TRBJ2-7; the DNA was not compared with TRBD1, the D call given in the table. TRBV21-1 is designated a pseudogene. The CDR3 loop spans 13 amino acids. The CDR3 bases are TGTGCCAGCAGCAAAGACAGGGTCGGCGAGCAGTACTTC. Encoded protein: CASSKDRVGEQYF.